This TCR beta chain was retrieved from a study of pediatric ulcerative colitis. Profiled with immunoSEQ multiplex PCR; TCRdb holds only in-frame clones, not every one. The sample lists tens of thousands of clones, 75% to 90% occurring once. This sequence originates from a boy aged 10-17 years who was a control in a study of pediatric ulcerative colitis. Material: blood.

The CDR3 region has the DNA TGTGCCAGCAGTTACTCGAAAGTAATTCGCGAAAAACTGTTTTTT. It codes for CASSYSKVIREKLFF. V is TRBV6-6 and J is TRBJ1-4; D unresolved. The CDR3 consists of 15 residues. Between the trimmed V and J ends, which lost 0 bases and 8 bases, there was a span of 13 bases. CDR1 is MNHNY, CDR2 SVGAGI, per germline (reference sequence).